This is a list of T cell receptor beta chains from one sample in a study of cytotoxic CD8 clonotypes in ibrutinib-treated CLL. The assay was immunoSEQ multiplex PCR, and TCRdb's table has in-frame clones only and misses some. The sample gives over 200,000 clones, more than 75% of which show up once; roughly an eighth is in the top ten. The input for sequencing was PBMCs, taken after 12 months of ibrutinib treatment. These receptors all come from a human donor with chronic lymphocytic leukemia. CDR3s include the opening cysteine and the closing phenylalanine or tryptophan. Fields, in order: J gene, D gene, V gene, clone size, CDR3 DNA, CDR3 protein. A D gene is named only where the DNA matches it firmly. Clone size is shown for a subset of rows, as once, few, many or a class of expanded clone.

j_gene: TRBJ1-4
d_gene: TRBD1
v_gene: TRBV25-1
abundance: few
CDR3nt: TGTGCCAGCAGTGAAGGACAGGGGTGGGAAAAACTGTTTTTT
CDR3aa: CASSEGQGWEKLFF

j_gene: TRBJ1-4
d_gene: .
v_gene: TRBV7-6
abundance: .
CDR3nt: TGTGCCAGCAGCTTAACGGGTACAGCCTCTAATGAAAAACTGTTTTTT
CDR3aa: CASSLTGTASNEKLFF

j_gene: TRBJ1-5
d_gene: TRBD1
v_gene: TRBV27
abundance: .
CDR3nt: TGTGCCAGCAGTTTATTTGGACAGGGTAATCAGCCCCAGCATTTT
CDR3aa: CASSLFGQGNQPQHF

j_gene: TRBJ2-7
d_gene: .
v_gene: TRBV5-1
abundance: .
CDR3nt: TGCGCCAGCAGCTTAATTCTGGGGAGCTCCTACGAGCAGTACTTC
CDR3aa: CASSLILGSSYEQYF

j_gene: TRBJ1-2
d_gene: .
v_gene: TRBV28
abundance: few
CDR3nt: TGTGCCAGCATTAGCCCGGGGCCTTCTAACTATGGCTACACCTTC
CDR3aa: CASISPGPSNYGYTF

j_gene: TRBJ2-3
d_gene: TRBD1
v_gene: TRBV4-1
abundance: once
CDR3nt: TGCGCCAGCAGCCAAGATAGGACAGGGGTCTATGATACGCAGTATTTT
CDR3aa: CASSQDRTGVYDTQYF

j_gene: TRBJ2-6
d_gene: .
v_gene: TRBV5-1
abundance: .
CDR3nt: TGCGCCAGCAGCCTGGGGCACCACCAGAGCTCTGGGGCCAACGTCCTGACTTTC
CDR3aa: CASSLGHHQSSGANVLTF

j_gene: TRBJ2-3
d_gene: .
v_gene: TRBV2
abundance: .
CDR3nt: TGTGCCAGCAGTGAACAAGTGGGCATCGCAGATACGCAGTATTTT
CDR3aa: CASSEQVGIADTQYF

j_gene: TRBJ2-1
d_gene: TRBD2
v_gene: TRBV10-3
abundance: .
CDR3nt: TGTGCCATCAGTAACCCTAGCGGGAGTACCAATGAGCAGTTCTTC
CDR3aa: CAISNPSGSTNEQFF

j_gene: TRBJ2-1
d_gene: TRBD2
v_gene: TRBV5-1
abundance: .
CDR3nt: TGCGCCAGCAGCTTGGGGCTAGCGGGAGACAATGAGCAGTTCTTC
CDR3aa: CASSLGLAGDNEQFF

j_gene: TRBJ2-2
d_gene: TRBD2
v_gene: TRBV27
abundance: .
CDR3nt: TGTGCCAGCAGTTTGATCGGGACTATCAACACCGGGGAGCTGTTTTTT
CDR3aa: CASSLIGTINTGELFF

j_gene: TRBJ1-2
d_gene: .
v_gene: TRBV5-1
abundance: .
CDR3nt: TGCGCCAGCGCCGAGGGGGTGACCATTAACTATGGCTACACCTTC
CDR3aa: CASAEGVTINYGYTF

j_gene: TRBJ1-2
d_gene: .
v_gene: TRBV6-5
abundance: .
CDR3nt: TGTGCCAGCAGTTACGACATACAGTATGGCTACACCTTC
CDR3aa: CASSYDIQYGYTF

j_gene: TRBJ2-7
d_gene: .
v_gene: TRBV27
abundance: .
CDR3nt: TGTGCCAGCAGTTTAGGGCAGACCTACGAGCAGTACTTC
CDR3aa: CASSLGQTYEQYF